This T cell receptor beta chain was recovered during a study of blood T cell repertoires in COVID-19. At the level of the study: There were acute and convalescent COVID-19 samples, and they came from the United States, Italy and Spain. From T cells, B-cell-depleted T cells, or PBMCs came the material, which was cDNA or gDNA.

The authors' processing: It was from reference gene primer amplification that nucleated cell counts were estimated. The repertoire was sequenced with immunoSEQ multiplex PCR; TCRdb's copy has only in-frame clones and lacks some. The V and J calls and the clone size are those of that table, but D and trimming were determined from the DNA. The sample lists over 100,000 clones, 70% to 90% occurring once. This clone was observed a single time. Between the trimmed V and J ends, which lost 0 bases and 5 bases, there was a span of 8 bases. The CDR3 loop spans 13 amino acids. Germline-derived CDR1 and CDR2 are SGHRS and YFSETQ.

The sequence came from a woman aged 55-69 years with acute or convalescent COVID-19. Input material: peripheral blood. The chain links TRBV5-1 to TRBJ1-2, with TRBD1 as a possible D gene (5 bases). The CDR3 loop reads CASSLGQLYGYTF. The CDR3 nucleotides read TGCGCCAGCAGCTTGGGACAGCTTTATGGCTACACCTTC.